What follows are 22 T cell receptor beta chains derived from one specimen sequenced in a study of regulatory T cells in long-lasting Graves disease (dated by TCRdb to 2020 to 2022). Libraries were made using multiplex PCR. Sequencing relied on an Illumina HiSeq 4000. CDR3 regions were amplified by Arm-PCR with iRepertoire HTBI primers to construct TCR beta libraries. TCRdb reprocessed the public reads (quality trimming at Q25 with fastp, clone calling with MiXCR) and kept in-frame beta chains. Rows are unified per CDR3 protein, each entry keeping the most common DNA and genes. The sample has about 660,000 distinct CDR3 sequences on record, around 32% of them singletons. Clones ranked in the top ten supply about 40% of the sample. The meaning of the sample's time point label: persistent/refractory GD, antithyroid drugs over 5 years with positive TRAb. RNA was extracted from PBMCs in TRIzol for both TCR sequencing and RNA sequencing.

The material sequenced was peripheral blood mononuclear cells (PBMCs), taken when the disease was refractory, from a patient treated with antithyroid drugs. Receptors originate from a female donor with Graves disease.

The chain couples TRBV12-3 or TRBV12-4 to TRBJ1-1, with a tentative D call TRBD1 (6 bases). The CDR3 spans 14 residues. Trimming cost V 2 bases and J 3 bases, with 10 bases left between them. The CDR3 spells CASSLMAGDTEAFF. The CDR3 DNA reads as TGTGCCAGCAGTTTAATGGCAGGGGACACTGAAGCTTTCTTT.

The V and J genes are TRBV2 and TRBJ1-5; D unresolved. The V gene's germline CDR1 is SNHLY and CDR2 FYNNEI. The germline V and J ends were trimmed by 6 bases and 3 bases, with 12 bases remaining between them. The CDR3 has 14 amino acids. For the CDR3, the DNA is TGTGCCAGCAGCTCTCGCAACAACAATCAGCCCCAGCATTTT. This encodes CASSSRNNNQPQHF. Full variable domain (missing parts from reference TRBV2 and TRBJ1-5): EPEVTQTPSHQVTQMGQEVILRCVPISNHLYFYWYRQILGQKVEFLVSFYNNEISEKSEIFDDQFSVERPDGSNFTLKIRSTKLEDSAMYFCASSSRNNNQPQHFGDGTRLSIL.

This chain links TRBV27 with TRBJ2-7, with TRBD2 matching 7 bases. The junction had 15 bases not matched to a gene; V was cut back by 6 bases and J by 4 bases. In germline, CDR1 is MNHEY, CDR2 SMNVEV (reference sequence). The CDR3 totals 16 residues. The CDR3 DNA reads TGTGCCAGCAGCCTAAGGGGAGGGATCTTCGAGTACGAGCAGTACTTC. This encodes CASSLRGGIFEYEQYF.

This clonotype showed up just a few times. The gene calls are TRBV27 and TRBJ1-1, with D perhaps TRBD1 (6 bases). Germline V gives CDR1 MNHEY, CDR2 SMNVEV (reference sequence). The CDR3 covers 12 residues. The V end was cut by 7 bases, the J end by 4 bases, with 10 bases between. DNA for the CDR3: TGTGCCAGCACAGGGGTGGTCACTGAAGCTTTCTTT. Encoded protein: CASTGVVTEAFF.

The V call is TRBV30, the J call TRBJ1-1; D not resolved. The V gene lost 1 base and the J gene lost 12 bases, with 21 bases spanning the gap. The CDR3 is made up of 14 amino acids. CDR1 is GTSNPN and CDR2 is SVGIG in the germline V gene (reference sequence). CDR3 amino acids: CAWSAPLLVVEPFF. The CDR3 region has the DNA TGTGCCTGGAGTGCCCCGTTATTGGTCGTCGAGCCTTTCTTT.

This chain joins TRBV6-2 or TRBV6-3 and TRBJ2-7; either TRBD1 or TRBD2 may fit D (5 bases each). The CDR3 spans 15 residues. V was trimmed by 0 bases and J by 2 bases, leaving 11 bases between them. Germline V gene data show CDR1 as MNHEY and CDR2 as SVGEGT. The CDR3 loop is CASSYSRDGTYEQYF. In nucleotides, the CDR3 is TGTGCCAGCAGTTACTCGAGGGACGGGACCTACGAGCAGTACTTC.

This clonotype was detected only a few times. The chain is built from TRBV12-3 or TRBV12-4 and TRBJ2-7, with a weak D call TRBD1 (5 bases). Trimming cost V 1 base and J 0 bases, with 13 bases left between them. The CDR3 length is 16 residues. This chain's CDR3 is CASSLVGPGYSYEQYF. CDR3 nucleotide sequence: TGTGCCAGCAGTTTAGTGGGGCCAGGGTACTCCTACGAGCAGTACTTC.

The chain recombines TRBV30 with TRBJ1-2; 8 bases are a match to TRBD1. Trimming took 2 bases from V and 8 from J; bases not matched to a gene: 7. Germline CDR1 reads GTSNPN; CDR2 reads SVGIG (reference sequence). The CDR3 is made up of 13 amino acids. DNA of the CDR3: TGTGCCTGGAGTAGAGGACAGGGAGTAGGCTACACCTTC. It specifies CAWSRGQGVGYTF.

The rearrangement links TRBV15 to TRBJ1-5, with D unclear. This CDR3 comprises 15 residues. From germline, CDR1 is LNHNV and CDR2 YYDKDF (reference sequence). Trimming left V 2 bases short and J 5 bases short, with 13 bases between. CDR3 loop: CATSRFLTGDQPQHF. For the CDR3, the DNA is TGTGCCACCAGCAGATTCCTCACGGGAGATCAGCCCCAGCATTTT.

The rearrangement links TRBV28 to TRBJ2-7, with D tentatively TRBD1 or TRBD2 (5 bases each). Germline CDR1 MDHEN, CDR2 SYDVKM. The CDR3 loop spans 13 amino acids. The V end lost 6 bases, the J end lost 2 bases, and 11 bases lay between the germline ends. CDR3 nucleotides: TGTGCCAGCAGCCTCATGGGGGCCTACGAGCAGTACTTC. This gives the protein CASSLMGAYEQYF.

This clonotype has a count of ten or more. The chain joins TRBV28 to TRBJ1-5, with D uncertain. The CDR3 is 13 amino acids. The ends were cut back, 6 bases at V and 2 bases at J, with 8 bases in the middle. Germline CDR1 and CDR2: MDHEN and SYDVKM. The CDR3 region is CASRSGGNQPQHF. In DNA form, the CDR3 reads TGTGCCAGCAGGTCAGGCGGCAATCAGCCCCAGCATTTT.

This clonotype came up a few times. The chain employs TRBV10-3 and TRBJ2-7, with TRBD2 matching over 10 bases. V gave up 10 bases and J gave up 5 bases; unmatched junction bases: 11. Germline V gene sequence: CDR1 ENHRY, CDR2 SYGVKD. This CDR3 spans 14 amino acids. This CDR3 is CATGLAENPHEQYF. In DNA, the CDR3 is TGTGCCACCGGACTAGCGGAAAACCCCCACGAGCAGTACTTC.

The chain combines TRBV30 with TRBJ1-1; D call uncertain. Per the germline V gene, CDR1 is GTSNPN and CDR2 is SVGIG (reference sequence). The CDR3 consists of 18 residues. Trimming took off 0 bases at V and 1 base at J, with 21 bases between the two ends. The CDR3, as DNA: TGTGCCTGGAGTGTACCGTGGGCCGCCCCGGGTAAGAACACTGAAGCTTTCTTT. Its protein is CAWSVPWAAPGKNTEAFF.

This CDR3 is CSAGPGAMGEQYF. The DNA of the CDR3 is TGCAGCGCCGGACCAGGGGCCATGGGAGAGCAGTACTTC. J is TRBJ2-7 and V is TRBV29-1, with D maybe TRBD1 (6 bases). Per germline, CDR1 SQVTM and CDR2 ANQGSEA. The germline V and J ends were trimmed by 7 bases and 7 bases, with 20 bases remaining between them. This CDR3 is built from 13 residues.

CDR3 sequence reads: CASSPSFGNTEAFF. The CDR3 DNA follows: TGTGCCAGCAGCCCTTCTTTCGGGAATACTGAAGCTTTCTTT. This rearrangement joins TRBV6-1 to TRBJ1-1; the D is unclear. V was trimmed by 6 bases and J by 5 bases, leaving 16 bases between them. Germline V gives CDR1 MNHNS, CDR2 SASEGT. CDR3 length equals 14 residues.

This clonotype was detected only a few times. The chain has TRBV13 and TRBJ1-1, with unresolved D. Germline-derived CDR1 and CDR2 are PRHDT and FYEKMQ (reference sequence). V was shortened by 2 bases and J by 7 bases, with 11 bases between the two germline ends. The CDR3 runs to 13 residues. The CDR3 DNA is TGTGCCAGCAGCTTAACGAGCAGTTTTGAAGCTTTCTTT. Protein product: CASSLTSSFEAFF.

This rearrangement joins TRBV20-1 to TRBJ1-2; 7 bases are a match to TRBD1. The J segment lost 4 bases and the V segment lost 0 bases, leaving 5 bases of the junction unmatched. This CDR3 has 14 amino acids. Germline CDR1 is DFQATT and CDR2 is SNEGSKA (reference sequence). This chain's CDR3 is CSARDVQGFYGYTF. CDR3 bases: TGCAGTGCTAGAGATGTACAGGGGTTCTATGGCTACACCTTC.

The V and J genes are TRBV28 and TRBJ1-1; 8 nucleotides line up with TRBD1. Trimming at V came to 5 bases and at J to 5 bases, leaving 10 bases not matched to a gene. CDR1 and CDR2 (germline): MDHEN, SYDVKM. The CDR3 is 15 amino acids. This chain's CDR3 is CASSPVGQGLTEAFF. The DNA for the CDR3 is TGTGCCAGCAGTCCAGTAGGACAGGGTTTGACTGAAGCTTTCTTT. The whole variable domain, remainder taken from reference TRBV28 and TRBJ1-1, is DVKVTQSSRYLVKRTGEKVFLECVQDMDHENMFWYRQDPGLGLRLIYFSYDVKMKEKGDIPEGYSVSREKKERFSLILESASTNQTSMYLCASSPVGQGLTEAFFGQGTRLTVV.

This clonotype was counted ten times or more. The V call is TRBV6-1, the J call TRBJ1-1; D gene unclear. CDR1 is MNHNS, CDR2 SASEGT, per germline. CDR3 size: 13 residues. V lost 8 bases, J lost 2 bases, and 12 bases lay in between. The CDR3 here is CASVWGGNTEAFF. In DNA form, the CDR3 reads TGTGCCAGCGTATGGGGAGGCAACACTGAAGCTTTCTTT.

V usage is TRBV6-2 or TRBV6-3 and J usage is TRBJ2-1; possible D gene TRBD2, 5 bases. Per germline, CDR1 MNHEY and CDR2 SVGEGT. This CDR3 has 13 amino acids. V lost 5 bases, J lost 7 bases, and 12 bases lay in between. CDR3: CASSEWERNEQFF. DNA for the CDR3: TGTGCCAGCAGTGAATGGGAGCGGAATGAGCAGTTCTTC.

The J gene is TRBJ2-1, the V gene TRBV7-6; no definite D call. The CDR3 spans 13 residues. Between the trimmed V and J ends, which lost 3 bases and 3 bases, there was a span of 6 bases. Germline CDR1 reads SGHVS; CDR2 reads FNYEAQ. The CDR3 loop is CASSFGFYNEQFF. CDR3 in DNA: TGTGCCAGCAGCTTCGGCTTCTACAATGAGCAGTTCTTC.

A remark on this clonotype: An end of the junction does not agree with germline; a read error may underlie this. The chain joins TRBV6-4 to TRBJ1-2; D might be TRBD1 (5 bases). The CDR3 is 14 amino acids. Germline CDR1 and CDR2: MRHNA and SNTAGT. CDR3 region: CASSYSGGPGGYTF. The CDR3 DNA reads TGTGCCAGCAGTTACTCGGGGGGACCTGGGGGCTACACCTTC.